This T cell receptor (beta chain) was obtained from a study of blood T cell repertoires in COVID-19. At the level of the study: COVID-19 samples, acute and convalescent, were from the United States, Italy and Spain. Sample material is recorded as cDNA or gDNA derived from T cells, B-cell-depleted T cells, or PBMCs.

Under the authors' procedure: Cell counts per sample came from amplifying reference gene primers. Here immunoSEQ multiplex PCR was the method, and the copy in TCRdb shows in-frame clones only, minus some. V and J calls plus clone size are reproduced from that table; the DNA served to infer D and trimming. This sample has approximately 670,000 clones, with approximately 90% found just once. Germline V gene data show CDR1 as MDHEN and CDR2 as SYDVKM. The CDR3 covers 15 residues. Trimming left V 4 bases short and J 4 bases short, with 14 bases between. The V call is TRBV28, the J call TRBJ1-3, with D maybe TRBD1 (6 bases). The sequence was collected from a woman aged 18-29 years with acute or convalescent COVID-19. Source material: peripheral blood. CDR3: CASSSPGTKGNTIYF. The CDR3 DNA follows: TGTGCCAGCAGTTCCCCCGGGACAAAGGGAAACACCATATATTTT.